The 32 T cell receptor beta chains below come from one sample, sequenced in a study of T cell responses to AZD1222 COVID-19 vaccine. The protocol was immunoSEQ multiplex PCR, while the TCRdb copy is restricted to in-frame clones and leaves out a portion. Seen here are some 190,000 clones, around 92% observed once, and the top ten hold 1% to 1.5%. The source material was peripheral blood, sampled on day 0 of AZD1222 vaccination. These receptors came from an adult in good health.

The chain carries TRBV15 and TRBJ1-1; the D is unclear. Germline loops: CDR1 LNHNV, CDR2 YYDKDF (reference sequence). This CDR3 has 13 residues. V dropped 1 base and J dropped 1 base, with 4 bases sitting between them. The DNA of the CDR3 is TGTGCCACCAGCAGAGTGCCGAACACTGAAGCTTTCTTT. The encoded protein is CATSRVPNTEAFF.

A single count supports this clone. The genes are TRBV10-3 and TRBJ1-5; D is possibly TRBD1 (5 bases). The V gene lost 0 bases and the J gene lost 7 bases, with 16 bases spanning the gap. CDR1 and CDR2 from the germline V gene are ENHRY and SYGVKD. This CDR3 region has 16 residues. CDR3 sequence: CAISESGATEGQPQHF. CDR3 coding DNA: TGTGCCATCAGTGAGTCGGGAGCGACCGAGGGGCAGCCCCAGCATTTT.

This clone has just one count. This chain connects TRBV19 to TRBJ2-7; D may match TRBD1 or TRBD2 (5 bases each). The CDR3 runs 14 residues. Germline CDR1 reads LNHDA; CDR2 reads SQIVND (reference sequence). V lost 7 bases to trimming and J lost 5 bases, with 18 bases between them. Written as DNA, the CDR3 is TGTGCCAGTAAAGAGGGGTCGAGCGGCCACGAGCAGTACTTC. Its protein is CASKEGSSGHEQYF.

The rearrangement links TRBV19 to TRBJ2-5; D is possibly TRBD1 (6 bases). The CDR3 length is 13 residues. Trimming left V 5 bases short and J 7 bases short, with 14 bases between. Germline CDR1 reads LNHDA; CDR2 reads SQIVND (reference sequence). The CDR3 bases are TGTGCCAGTAGTCTTCACAGGGATGGGACCCAGTACTTC. Translating gives CASSLHRDGTQYF.

This clone was recorded once. The chain joins TRBV19 to TRBJ1-2; 9 positions agree with TRBD1. CDR1 is LNHDA, CDR2 SQIVND, per germline (reference sequence). The V segment lost 3 bases and the J segment 6 bases; nucleotides outside the gene matches: 8. This CDR3 spans 15 amino acids. CDR3 in amino acids: CASSIDRGKWNGYTF. The DNA for the CDR3 is TGTGCCAGTAGTATCGACAGGGGGAAATGGAATGGCTACACCTTC.

The chain is built from TRBV6-5 and TRBJ2-2; D gene unclear. Germline values: CDR1 MNHEY, CDR2 SVGAGI. The V end lost 0 bases, the J end lost 3 bases, and 5 bases lay between the germline ends. The CDR3 is 14 amino acids. Here the CDR3 DNA reads TGTGCCAGCAGTTACTCGGGCCACACCGGGGAGCTGTTTTTT. As protein: CASSYSGHTGELFF.

This clone came up once. CDR3 region: CASISPPGGENTEAFF. CDR3 DNA sequence: TGTGCCAGCATCTCACCCCCAGGGGGGGAGAACACTGAAGCTTTCTTT. The gene calls are TRBV6-6 and TRBJ1-1; 7 bases are a match to TRBD1. The length of the CDR3 is 16 residues. The germline gives CDR1 MNHNY, CDR2 SVGAGI (reference sequence). V shed 7 bases and J 1 base; nucleotides not matched to a gene: 12.

This chain connects TRBV19 to TRBJ2-6; 10 nucleotides match TRBD1. Germline CDR1 and CDR2: LNHDA and SQIVND (reference sequence). The V gene end was trimmed by 6 bases and the J gene end by 2 bases; junction bases not matched to a gene: 7. CDR3 length: 17 amino acids. The CDR3 nucleotides read TGTGCCAGTAGCCTCGGGACAGGGGTTACTGGGGCCAACGTCCTGACTTTC. The encoded protein is CASSLGTGVTGANVLTF.

The sample holds one count of this clone. The rearrangement links TRBV6-6 to TRBJ2-7; D might be TRBD2 (5 bases). This CDR3 spans 16 amino acids. Trimming removed 0 bases from V and 0 bases from J, with 12 bases in between. Germline V CDR1 and CDR2: MNHNY, SVGAGI (reference sequence). The CDR3 sequence: CASSYSEGGPSYEQYF. CDR3 DNA: TGTGCCAGCAGTTACTCAGAAGGCGGGCCCTCCTACGAGCAGTACTTC.

The rearrangement links TRBV28 to TRBJ1-5; 7 bases line up with TRBD1. Germline CDR1 reads MDHEN; CDR2 reads SYDVKM. After removal of 6 bases from V and 2 bases from J, the junction contained 13 bases not matched to a gene. The CDR3 extends over 17 amino acids. CDR3 region: CASRPLAGGGGNQPQHF. The CDR3 nucleotides read TGTGCCAGCAGGCCACTAGCAGGGGGTGGAGGCAATCAGCCCCAGCATTTT.

The CDR3 DNA sequence: TGCGCCAGCAGCCAAGTCCCGGAATATGGCTACACCTTC. Translation: CASSQVPEYGYTF. This chain uses TRBV4-1 with TRBJ1-2; no clear D gene. This CDR3 region has 13 residues. Trimming removed 1 base at V and 5 bases at J, with 8 bases between. Germline CDR1 MGHRA, CDR2 YSYEKL.

V gene TRBV7-2 combines with J gene TRBJ2-5; either TRBD1 or TRBD2 may fit D (6 bases each). The CDR3 extends over 15 amino acids. V lost 7 bases to trimming and J lost 5 bases, with 20 bases between them. The germline gives CDR1 SGHTA, CDR2 FQGNSA. CDR3 loop: CASIPARGLWETQYF. CDR3 sequence (DNA): TGTGCCAGCATCCCCGCCCGGGGGCTGTGGGAGACCCAGTACTTC. The whole variable domain, remainder taken from reference TRBV7-2 and TRBJ2-5, is GAGVSQSPSNKVTEKGKDVELRCDPISGHTALYWYRQSLGQGLEFLIYFQGNSAPDKSGLPSDRFSAERTGGSVSTLTIQRTQQEDSAVYLCASIPARGLWETQYFGPGTRLLVL.

V and J are TRBV6-6 and TRBJ1-6; no definite D call. Trimming took 7 bases from V and 5 from J, leaving 18 bases between them. Germline-derived CDR1 and CDR2 are MNHNY and SVGAGI (reference sequence). This CDR3 spans 16 amino acids. CDR3 residues: CASTRGRADHNSPLHF. The CDR3 coding sequence is TGTGCCAGCACTCGCGGGAGGGCAGATCATAATTCACCCCTCCACTTT.

The gene calls are TRBV7-8 and TRBJ2-7, with TRBD1 matching 7 bases. The germline V gene has CDR1 SGHVS and CDR2 FQNEAQ. This CDR3 region has 16 residues. With V trimmed by 4 bases and J by 3 bases, 12 bases remained unmatched. As DNA, the CDR3 is TGTGCCAGCAGCTCGACGGTGGACAGGAGCTTCTACGAGCAGTACTTC. This codes for CASSSTVDRSFYEQYF. Full variable domain (outside the CDR3, taken from reference TRBV7-8 and TRBJ2-7): GAGVSQSPRYKVAKRGQDVALRCDPISGHVSLFWYQQALGQGPEFLTYFQNEAQLDKSGLPSDRFFAERPEGSVSTLKIQRTQQEDSAVYLCASSSTVDRSFYEQYFGPGTRLTVT.

The chain combines TRBV18 with TRBJ2-5; D not certain. V dropped 6 bases and J dropped 5 bases, with 13 bases sitting between them. This CDR3 comprises 13 residues. Germline assignment: CDR1 KGHSH and CDR2 LQKENI. In DNA, the CDR3 is TGTGCCAGCTCTAATCCCCGCCCGGAGACCCAGTACTTC. Translation gives CASSNPRPETQYF.

This chain connects TRBV6-2 or TRBV6-3 to TRBJ2-3; D gene unclear. Germline CDR1 and CDR2: MNHEY and SVGEGT. There are 15 residues in the CDR3. V lost 4 bases and J lost 3, with 14 bases in between. The CDR3: CASSSVAPRTDTQYF. The CDR3 DNA is TGTGCCAGCAGTTCAGTGGCCCCGCGGACAGATACGCAGTATTTT.

The chain is built from TRBV2 and TRBJ2-1; 10 bases match TRBD1. Losses at the gene ends were 10 bases for V and 6 bases for J; bases not matched to a gene: 9. Per germline, CDR1 SNHLY and CDR2 FYNNEI. This CDR3 spans 14 amino acids. CDR3 coding DNA: TGTGCCACCACGGAGGGGACAGGGGTCAATGAGCAGTTCTTC. This sequence encodes CATTEGTGVNEQFF.

V is TRBV6-2 or TRBV6-3 and J is TRBJ1-1; D uncertain. CDR3 length equals 14 residues. From germline, CDR1 is MNHEY and CDR2 SVGEGT. Trimming stripped 0 bases from V and 0 bases from J, with 5 bases between. Written as DNA, the CDR3 is TGTGCCAGCAGTTACTCAGTCATGAACACTGAAGCTTTCTTT. Translating gives CASSYSVMNTEAFF.

V usage is TRBV7-8 and J usage is TRBJ1-5; the D gene is possibly TRBD1 (6 bases). CDR1 is SGHVS and CDR2 is FQNEAQ in the germline V gene. The germline V and J ends were trimmed by 1 base and 6 bases, with 13 bases remaining between them. This CDR3 is built from 15 residues. The chain's CDR3 is CASSLEPGEGQPQHF. Here the CDR3 DNA reads TGTGCCAGCAGCTTAGAGCCAGGGGAGGGTCAGCCCCAGCATTTT.

The chain carries TRBV29-1 and TRBJ2-1, with a possible D match to TRBD2 (6 bases). Germline values: CDR1 SQVTM, CDR2 ANQGSEA. Trimming took 4 bases from V and 5 from J, leaving 12 bases between them. There are 13 residues in the CDR3. CDR3 nucleotides: TGCAGCGTTGGGCGGGGCCCCGACAATGAGCAGTTCTTC. Its translation is CSVGRGPDNEQFF.

This rearrangement joins TRBV5-5 to TRBJ1-6, with 10 positions matching TRBD1. The CDR3 is made up of 15 amino acids. Trimming cost V 4 bases and J 6 bases; bases outside gene matches: 4. Germline loops: CDR1 SGHKS, CDR2 YYEKEE (reference sequence). CDR3 DNA sequence: TGTGCCAGCAGCCTCCGGGACAGGGGTAATTCACCCCTCCACTTT. The encoded protein is CASSLRDRGNSPLHF.

The chain joins TRBV4-3 to TRBJ1-5, with 8 bases matching TRBD1. This CDR3 comprises 16 residues. The trim removed 0 bases at V and 4 bases at J, leaving 5 bases unmatched. The V gene's germline CDR1 is LGHNA and CDR2 YSLEER. The CDR3 reads CASSQDDRTGNQPQHF. DNA of the CDR3: TGCGCCAGCAGCCAAGATGACAGGACAGGGAATCAGCCCCAGCATTTT.

The V gene is TRBV9, the J gene TRBJ2-5, with 12 nucleotides matching TRBD2. In germline, CDR1 is SGDLS, CDR2 YYNGEE. The CDR3 runs 16 residues. Unmatched junction bases numbered 8, after V lost 4 bases and J lost 4 bases. In nucleotides, the CDR3 is TGTGCCAGCAGCACTCGAGGGACTAGCGGGTCAGAGACCCAGTACTTC. Its translation: CASSTRGTSGSETQYF.

The chain uses TRBV24-1 and TRBJ1-5; D ambiguous. Trimming shortened V by 1 base and J by 11 bases, and 8 bases separated the two germline ends. Germline V gene lookup returns CDR1 KGHDR and CDR2 SFDVKD. This CDR3 has 12 residues. This CDR3 reads CATSDLTGAQHF. In DNA form, the CDR3 reads TGTGCCACCAGTGATTTAACGGGAGCCCAGCATTTT.

The CDR3 here is CAWSVVQGETQYF. The DNA for the CDR3 is TGTGCCTGGAGTGTAGTGCAGGGGGAGACCCAGTACTTC. The V gene is TRBV30, the J gene TRBJ2-5; tentatively, D is TRBD1 (6 bases). With 0 bases removed from V and 5 bases from J, the gap between germline ends came to 10 bases. In germline, CDR1 is GTSNPN, CDR2 SVGIG (reference sequence). The CDR3 runs 13 residues.

The chain couples TRBV2 to TRBJ2-1; 7 nucleotides match TRBD1. Per germline, CDR1 SNHLY and CDR2 FYNNEI. V gave up 5 bases and J gave up 4 bases; unmatched junction bases: 8. The CDR3 is made up of 15 amino acids. The CDR3 region is CASSYDRVPYNEQFF. For the CDR3, the DNA is TGTGCCAGCAGTTATGACAGGGTACCTTACAATGAGCAGTTCTTC.

The chain joins TRBV10-1 to TRBJ1-6; 8 bases are shared with TRBD1. Germline trimming cut 6 bases from V and 7 bases from J; bases unmatched to any gene: 8. The CDR3 contains 15 residues. Germline CDR1 is WNHNN and CDR2 is SYGVQD (reference sequence). CDR3 nucleotide sequence: TGCGCCAGCAGCCCCGACAGGGGAGGAAATTCACCCCTCCACTTT. The encoded protein is CASSPDRGGNSPLHF.

The J gene is TRBJ1-2, the V gene TRBV9, with TRBD1 as a possible D gene (5 bases). The CDR3 has 14 residues. Trimming removed 0 bases at V and 8 bases at J, with 14 bases between. From germline, CDR1 is SGDLS and CDR2 YYNGEE. CDR3 region: CASSVDSGLYGYTF. The CDR3 region has the DNA TGTGCCAGCAGCGTAGACTCAGGGTTGTACGGCTACACCTTC.

The V call is TRBV9, the J call TRBJ1-4; 8 nucleotides line up with TRBD1. The germline CDR1 and CDR2 sequences are SGDLS and YYNGEE. The CDR3 is made up of 15 amino acids. V dropped 1 base and J dropped 7; count of bases not matched to a gene: 6. This CDR3 reads CASSVSGTGVEKLFF. The CDR3 DNA is TGTGCCAGCAGCGTATCCGGGACAGGAGTTGAAAAACTGTTTTTT.

The chain joins TRBV6-1 to TRBJ1-2, with 9 bases that match TRBD1. Trimming took 2 bases from V and 4 from J; bases not matched to a gene: 5. The CDR3 is 15 residues long. Germline V gives CDR1 MNHNS, CDR2 SASEGT. The CDR3 loop reads CASSETGGAGYGYTF. In DNA form, the CDR3 reads TGTGCCAGCAGTGAAACAGGGGGCGCAGGCTATGGCTACACCTTC.

Here the CDR3 reads CASSSSMIAGVYEQYF. For the CDR3, the DNA is TGTGCCAGCAGCTCCTCAATGATAGCGGGGGTCTACGAGCAGTACTTC. The V and J genes are TRBV7-9 and TRBJ2-7; 9 bases line up with TRBD2. The CDR3 spans 16 residues. Germline lookup yields CDR1 SEHNR and CDR2 FQNEAQ (reference sequence). With V trimmed by 4 bases and J by 3 bases, 10 bases remained unmatched.

The chain links TRBV4-2 to TRBJ1-3; no clear D gene. The germline V gene encodes CDR1 LGHNA and CDR2 YNFKEQ. This CDR3 has 18 residues. V was shortened by 3 bases and J by 0 bases, with 18 bases between the two germline ends. The CDR3 nucleotides are TGTGCCAGCAGCCATCTCTCTCGGACGGTTAGCTCTGGAAACACCATATATTTT. Translating gives CASSHLSRTVSSGNTIYF.